The T cell receptor (beta chain) described here comes from a study of cytomegalovirus exposure and HLA in healthy donors. A multiplex PCR was run with 60 Vbeta primers and 13 Jbeta primers. Here immunoSEQ multiplex PCR was the method, and the copy in TCRdb shows in-frame clones only, minus some. The table has around 150,000 clones, roughly 75% seen once. This sequence was found in a male donor in good health and CMV-seronegative. Material: PBMCs.

The CDR3: CASSDSQRPGSHTQYF. DNA for the CDR3: TGTGCCAGCAGTGACTCGCAGCGGCCCGGTAGCCATACGCAGTATTTT. The chain recombines TRBV6-4 with TRBJ2-3; a possible D gene is TRBD2 (5 bases). Looked up from germline, CDR1 is MRHNA and CDR2 is SNTAGT. Trimming removed 0 bases at V and 7 bases at J, with 17 bases between. This CDR3 spans 16 amino acids.